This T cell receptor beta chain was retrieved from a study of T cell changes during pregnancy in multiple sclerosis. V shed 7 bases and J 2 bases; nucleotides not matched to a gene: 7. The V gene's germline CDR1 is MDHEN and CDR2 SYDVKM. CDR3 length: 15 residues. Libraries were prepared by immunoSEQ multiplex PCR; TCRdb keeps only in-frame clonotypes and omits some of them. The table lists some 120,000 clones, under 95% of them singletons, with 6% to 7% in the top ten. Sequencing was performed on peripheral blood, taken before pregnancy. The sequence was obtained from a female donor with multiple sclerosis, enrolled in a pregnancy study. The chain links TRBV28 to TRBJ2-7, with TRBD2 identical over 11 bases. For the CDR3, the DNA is TGTGCCAGCATTCCTAGCGGGAGGCGCGCCTACGAGCAGTACTTC. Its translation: CASIPSGRRAYEQYF.